Following are 5 T cell receptor beta chains from one sample sequenced in a study of blood T cell repertoires in COVID-19. Assay: immunoSEQ multiplex PCR; the TCRdb copy retains only in-frame clones and omits some. The sample has about 240,000 clones; 80% to 95% are singletons. The sample was peripheral blood. These receptors were collected from a man between 25 and 39 years old with COVID-19, enrolled during active disease.

V is TRBV19 and J is TRBJ1-2; TRBD1 agrees at 7 bases. The CDR3 has 16 amino acids. The V segment lost 6 bases and the J segment 1 base; nucleotides outside the gene matches: 11. The V gene's germline CDR1 is LNHDA and CDR2 SQIVND (reference sequence). CDR3: CASSHRGGQINYGYTF. In DNA, the CDR3 is TGTGCCAGTAGCCACCGAGGGGGACAGATTAACTATGGCTACACCTTC.

The V call is TRBV4-2, the J call TRBJ1-2, with a weak D call TRBD1 (6 bases). Germline CDR1 is LGHNA and CDR2 is YNFKEQ. This CDR3 spans 14 amino acids. V lost 0 bases and J 6 bases, leaving 11 bases between the germline ends. The CDR3 region has the DNA TGTGCCAGCAGCCAAGATGGGACAAGCAATGGCTACACCTTC. This translates into CASSQDGTSNGYTF.

The chain couples TRBV12-3 or TRBV12-4 to TRBJ1-2, with D unclear. This CDR3 comprises 12 residues. Trimming removed 5 bases from V and 5 bases from J, with 9 bases in between. In DNA form, the CDR3 reads TGTGCCAGCAGTCGCGCGCGATATGGCTACACCTTC. It codes for CASSRARYGYTF.

The rearrangement links TRBV5-1 to TRBJ1-4, with 12 bases identical to TRBD1. V lost 3 bases and J lost 10; bases outside the gene matches: 7. Per the germline V gene, CDR1 is SGHRS and CDR2 is YFSETQ. The length of the CDR3 is 15 residues. The CDR3 loop reads CASSSTGTGGGKLFF. The CDR3, as DNA: TGCGCCAGCAGCTCGACCGGGACAGGGGGCGGAAAACTGTTTTTT.

V gene TRBV6-5 combines with J gene TRBJ2-3; D call uncertain. With 7 bases removed from V and 0 bases from J, the gap between germline ends came to 14 bases. From germline, CDR1 is MNHEY and CDR2 SVGAGI. The CDR3 length is 15 residues. The CDR3 sequence is CASTSGLASTDTQYF. CDR3 nucleotide sequence: TGTGCCAGCACCAGTGGGCTTGCCAGCACAGATACGCAGTATTTT.